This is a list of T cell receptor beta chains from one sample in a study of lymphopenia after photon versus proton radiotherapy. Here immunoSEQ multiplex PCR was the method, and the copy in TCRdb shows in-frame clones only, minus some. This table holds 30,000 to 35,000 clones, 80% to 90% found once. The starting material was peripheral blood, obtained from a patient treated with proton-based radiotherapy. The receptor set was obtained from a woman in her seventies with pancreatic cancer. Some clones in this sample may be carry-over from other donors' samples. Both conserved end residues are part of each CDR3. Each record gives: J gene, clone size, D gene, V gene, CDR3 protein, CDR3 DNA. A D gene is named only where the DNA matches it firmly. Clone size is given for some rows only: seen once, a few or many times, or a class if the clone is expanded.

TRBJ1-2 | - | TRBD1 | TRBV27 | CASSPDRGNYGYTF | TGTGCCAGCAGCCCTGACAGGGGCAACTATGGCTACACCTTC
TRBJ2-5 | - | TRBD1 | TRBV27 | CASSLYGRGRGETQYF | TGTGCCAGCAGTTTATATGGCAGGGGGCGCGGAGAGACCCAGTACTTC
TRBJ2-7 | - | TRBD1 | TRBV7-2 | CASSLGDSSYEQYF | TGTGCCAGCAGCTTGGGGGACAGCTCCTACGAGCAGTACTTC
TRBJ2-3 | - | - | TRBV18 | CASSPQGSGSDTQYF | TGTGCCAGCTCACCGCAGGGCAGTGGATCAGATACGCAGTATTTT
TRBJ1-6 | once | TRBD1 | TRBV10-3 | CAIRDSTVSSPLHF | TGTGCCATCCGGGACAGCACGGTTAGTTCACCCCTCCACTTT
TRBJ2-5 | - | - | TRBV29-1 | CSVEEAGTQYF | TGCAGCGTTGAAGAAGCTGGGACCCAGTACTTC
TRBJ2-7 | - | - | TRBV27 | CATGNYAGAKQYF | TGTGCCACCGGGAATTATGCGGGGGCAAAGCAGTACTTC
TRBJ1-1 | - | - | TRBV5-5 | CASSSDMNTEAFF | TGTGCCAGCAGCTCTGACATGAACACTGAAGCTTTCTTT
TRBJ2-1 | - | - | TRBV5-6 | CASSLRQISYNEQFF | TGTGCCAGCAGCTTGAGACAGATAAGCTACAATGAGCAGTTCTTC
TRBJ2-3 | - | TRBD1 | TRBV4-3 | CASSQDPTGGDTQYF | TGCGCCAGCAGCCAAGACCCGACAGGGGGAGATACGCAGTATTTT
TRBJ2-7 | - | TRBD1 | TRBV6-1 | CASRPRDRGYEQYF | TGTGCCAGCCGCCCCCGGGACAGGGGTTACGAGCAGTACTTC
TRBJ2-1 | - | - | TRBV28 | CASSLFGGGRIPHNEQFF | TGTGCCAGCAGTTTATTTGGGGGAGGAAGGATACCCCACAATGAGCAGTTCTTC
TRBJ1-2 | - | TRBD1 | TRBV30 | CAWGNQGASGYTF | TGTGCCTGGGGCAATCAGGGGGCCAGTGGCTACACCTTC
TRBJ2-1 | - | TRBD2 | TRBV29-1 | CSAPSLAGVSNEQFF | TGCAGCGCCCCTTCCCTAGCGGGAGTTTCCAATGAGCAGTTCTTC
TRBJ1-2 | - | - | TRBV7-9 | CASSPGTEYGYTF | TGTGCCAGCAGCCCCGGGACTGAGTATGGCTACACCTTC
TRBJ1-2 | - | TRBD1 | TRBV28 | CASRPGTDRGHGYTF | TGTGCCAGCAGGCCGGGGACCGACAGGGGCCATGGCTACACCTTC
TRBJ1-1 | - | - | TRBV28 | CASITGSRAFF | TGTGCCAGCATTACAGGGAGTCGAGCTTTCTTT
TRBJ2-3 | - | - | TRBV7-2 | CASSLKVSDTQYF | TGTGCCAGCAGCTTAAAAGTGTCAGATACGCAGTATTTT
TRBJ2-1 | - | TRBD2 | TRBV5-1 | CASSLDYSGIGHEQFF | TGCGCCAGCAGCTTGGATTATAGCGGGATAGGGCATGAGCAGTTCTTC
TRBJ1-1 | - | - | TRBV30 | CAWSVGHKNTEAFF | TGTGCCTGGAGTGTAGGGCACAAGAACACTGAAGCTTTCTTT